One and the same sample provided the 2 T cell receptor beta chains below, sequenced in a study of T cell clonality in common variable immunodeficiency. Only in-frame clones appear in the TCRdb table, and some are missing; sequencing was by immunoSEQ multiplex PCR. The specimen gives about 31,000 clones without singletons; the ten biggest hold around 4%. What was sequenced was peripheral blood mononuclear cells. These TCRs come from a person aged 18 to 75 in good health.

This clone is labeled as medium-sized. The CDR3 end falls 3 residues outside the read, so it is completed with the germline J gene. The V gene is TRBV30, the J gene TRBJ1-1; D not certain. Trimming took 3 bases from V and 0 from J, leaving 11 bases between them. The CDR3 length is 14 residues. The V gene's germline CDR1 is GTSNPN and CDR2 SVGIG (reference sequence). The CDR3 protein is CAWRSFDMNTEAFF. The CDR3 DNA, read in part, is TGTGCCTGGAGGTCCTTCGACATGAACACTGAA.

This clone was observed at least ten times. The sequence runs out 3 residues before the end of the CDR3; the remainder is reconstructed from the germline J gene. The chain links TRBV28 to TRBJ1-2, with D hard to call. The CDR3 has 13 residues. Germline-derived CDR1 and CDR2 are MDHEN and SYDVKM. V was cut by 2 bases and J by 2 bases, with 6 bases left in between. The CDR3 protein is CASSLGRNYGYTF. The sequenced CDR3 bases are TGTGCCAGCAGTTTAGGCCGCAACTATGGC.